Listed here is a single TCR beta chain. The antigen remains unidentified. The data are from a study of T cells in localized non-small cell lung cancer. Study-level results: Increased T cell density in blood showed an association with longer overall survival. The highest T cell clonality was in uninvolved adjacent lung, above tumor. Adjacent lung had a median around 50 of the 100 largest tumor clones.

Some clones are missing from TCRdb's copy, which holds only in-frame ones; the method was immunoSEQ multiplex PCR. The data hold roughly 30,000 clones, with roughly 87% observed a single time. Germline CDR1 and CDR2: LGHNA and YSLEER. The CDR3 loop spans 14 amino acids. Trimming took 2 bases from V and 0 from J, leaving 7 bases between them. The origin of this receptor is a woman between 35 and 75 years old with stage III lung adenocarcinoma. The chain couples TRBV4-3 to TRBJ1-1; D unresolved. Sequences were derived from peripheral blood mononuclear cells, sampled before any cancer treatment. The CDR3 DNA sequence: TGCGCCAGCAGCCAACGACTTCTGAACACTGAAGCTTTCTTT. The encoded protein is CASSQRLLNTEAFF.